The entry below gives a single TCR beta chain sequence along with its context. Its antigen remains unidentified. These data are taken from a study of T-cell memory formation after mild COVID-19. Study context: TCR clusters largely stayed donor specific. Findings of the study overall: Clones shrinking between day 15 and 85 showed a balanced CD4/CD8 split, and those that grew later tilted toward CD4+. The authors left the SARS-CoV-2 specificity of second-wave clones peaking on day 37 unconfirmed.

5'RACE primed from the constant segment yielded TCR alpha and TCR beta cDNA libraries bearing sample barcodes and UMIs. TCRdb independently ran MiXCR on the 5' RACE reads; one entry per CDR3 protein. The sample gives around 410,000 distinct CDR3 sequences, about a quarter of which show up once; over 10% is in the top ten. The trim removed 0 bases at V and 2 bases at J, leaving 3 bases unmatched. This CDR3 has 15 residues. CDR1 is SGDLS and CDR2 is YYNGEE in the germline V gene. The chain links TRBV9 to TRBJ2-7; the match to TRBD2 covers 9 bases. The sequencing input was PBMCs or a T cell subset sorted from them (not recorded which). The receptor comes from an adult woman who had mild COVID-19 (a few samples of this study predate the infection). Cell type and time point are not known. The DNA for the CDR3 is TGTGCCAGCAGCGTAGCAAGCGGGGGGCCCTACGAGCAGTACTTC. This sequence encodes CASSVASGGPYEQYF.